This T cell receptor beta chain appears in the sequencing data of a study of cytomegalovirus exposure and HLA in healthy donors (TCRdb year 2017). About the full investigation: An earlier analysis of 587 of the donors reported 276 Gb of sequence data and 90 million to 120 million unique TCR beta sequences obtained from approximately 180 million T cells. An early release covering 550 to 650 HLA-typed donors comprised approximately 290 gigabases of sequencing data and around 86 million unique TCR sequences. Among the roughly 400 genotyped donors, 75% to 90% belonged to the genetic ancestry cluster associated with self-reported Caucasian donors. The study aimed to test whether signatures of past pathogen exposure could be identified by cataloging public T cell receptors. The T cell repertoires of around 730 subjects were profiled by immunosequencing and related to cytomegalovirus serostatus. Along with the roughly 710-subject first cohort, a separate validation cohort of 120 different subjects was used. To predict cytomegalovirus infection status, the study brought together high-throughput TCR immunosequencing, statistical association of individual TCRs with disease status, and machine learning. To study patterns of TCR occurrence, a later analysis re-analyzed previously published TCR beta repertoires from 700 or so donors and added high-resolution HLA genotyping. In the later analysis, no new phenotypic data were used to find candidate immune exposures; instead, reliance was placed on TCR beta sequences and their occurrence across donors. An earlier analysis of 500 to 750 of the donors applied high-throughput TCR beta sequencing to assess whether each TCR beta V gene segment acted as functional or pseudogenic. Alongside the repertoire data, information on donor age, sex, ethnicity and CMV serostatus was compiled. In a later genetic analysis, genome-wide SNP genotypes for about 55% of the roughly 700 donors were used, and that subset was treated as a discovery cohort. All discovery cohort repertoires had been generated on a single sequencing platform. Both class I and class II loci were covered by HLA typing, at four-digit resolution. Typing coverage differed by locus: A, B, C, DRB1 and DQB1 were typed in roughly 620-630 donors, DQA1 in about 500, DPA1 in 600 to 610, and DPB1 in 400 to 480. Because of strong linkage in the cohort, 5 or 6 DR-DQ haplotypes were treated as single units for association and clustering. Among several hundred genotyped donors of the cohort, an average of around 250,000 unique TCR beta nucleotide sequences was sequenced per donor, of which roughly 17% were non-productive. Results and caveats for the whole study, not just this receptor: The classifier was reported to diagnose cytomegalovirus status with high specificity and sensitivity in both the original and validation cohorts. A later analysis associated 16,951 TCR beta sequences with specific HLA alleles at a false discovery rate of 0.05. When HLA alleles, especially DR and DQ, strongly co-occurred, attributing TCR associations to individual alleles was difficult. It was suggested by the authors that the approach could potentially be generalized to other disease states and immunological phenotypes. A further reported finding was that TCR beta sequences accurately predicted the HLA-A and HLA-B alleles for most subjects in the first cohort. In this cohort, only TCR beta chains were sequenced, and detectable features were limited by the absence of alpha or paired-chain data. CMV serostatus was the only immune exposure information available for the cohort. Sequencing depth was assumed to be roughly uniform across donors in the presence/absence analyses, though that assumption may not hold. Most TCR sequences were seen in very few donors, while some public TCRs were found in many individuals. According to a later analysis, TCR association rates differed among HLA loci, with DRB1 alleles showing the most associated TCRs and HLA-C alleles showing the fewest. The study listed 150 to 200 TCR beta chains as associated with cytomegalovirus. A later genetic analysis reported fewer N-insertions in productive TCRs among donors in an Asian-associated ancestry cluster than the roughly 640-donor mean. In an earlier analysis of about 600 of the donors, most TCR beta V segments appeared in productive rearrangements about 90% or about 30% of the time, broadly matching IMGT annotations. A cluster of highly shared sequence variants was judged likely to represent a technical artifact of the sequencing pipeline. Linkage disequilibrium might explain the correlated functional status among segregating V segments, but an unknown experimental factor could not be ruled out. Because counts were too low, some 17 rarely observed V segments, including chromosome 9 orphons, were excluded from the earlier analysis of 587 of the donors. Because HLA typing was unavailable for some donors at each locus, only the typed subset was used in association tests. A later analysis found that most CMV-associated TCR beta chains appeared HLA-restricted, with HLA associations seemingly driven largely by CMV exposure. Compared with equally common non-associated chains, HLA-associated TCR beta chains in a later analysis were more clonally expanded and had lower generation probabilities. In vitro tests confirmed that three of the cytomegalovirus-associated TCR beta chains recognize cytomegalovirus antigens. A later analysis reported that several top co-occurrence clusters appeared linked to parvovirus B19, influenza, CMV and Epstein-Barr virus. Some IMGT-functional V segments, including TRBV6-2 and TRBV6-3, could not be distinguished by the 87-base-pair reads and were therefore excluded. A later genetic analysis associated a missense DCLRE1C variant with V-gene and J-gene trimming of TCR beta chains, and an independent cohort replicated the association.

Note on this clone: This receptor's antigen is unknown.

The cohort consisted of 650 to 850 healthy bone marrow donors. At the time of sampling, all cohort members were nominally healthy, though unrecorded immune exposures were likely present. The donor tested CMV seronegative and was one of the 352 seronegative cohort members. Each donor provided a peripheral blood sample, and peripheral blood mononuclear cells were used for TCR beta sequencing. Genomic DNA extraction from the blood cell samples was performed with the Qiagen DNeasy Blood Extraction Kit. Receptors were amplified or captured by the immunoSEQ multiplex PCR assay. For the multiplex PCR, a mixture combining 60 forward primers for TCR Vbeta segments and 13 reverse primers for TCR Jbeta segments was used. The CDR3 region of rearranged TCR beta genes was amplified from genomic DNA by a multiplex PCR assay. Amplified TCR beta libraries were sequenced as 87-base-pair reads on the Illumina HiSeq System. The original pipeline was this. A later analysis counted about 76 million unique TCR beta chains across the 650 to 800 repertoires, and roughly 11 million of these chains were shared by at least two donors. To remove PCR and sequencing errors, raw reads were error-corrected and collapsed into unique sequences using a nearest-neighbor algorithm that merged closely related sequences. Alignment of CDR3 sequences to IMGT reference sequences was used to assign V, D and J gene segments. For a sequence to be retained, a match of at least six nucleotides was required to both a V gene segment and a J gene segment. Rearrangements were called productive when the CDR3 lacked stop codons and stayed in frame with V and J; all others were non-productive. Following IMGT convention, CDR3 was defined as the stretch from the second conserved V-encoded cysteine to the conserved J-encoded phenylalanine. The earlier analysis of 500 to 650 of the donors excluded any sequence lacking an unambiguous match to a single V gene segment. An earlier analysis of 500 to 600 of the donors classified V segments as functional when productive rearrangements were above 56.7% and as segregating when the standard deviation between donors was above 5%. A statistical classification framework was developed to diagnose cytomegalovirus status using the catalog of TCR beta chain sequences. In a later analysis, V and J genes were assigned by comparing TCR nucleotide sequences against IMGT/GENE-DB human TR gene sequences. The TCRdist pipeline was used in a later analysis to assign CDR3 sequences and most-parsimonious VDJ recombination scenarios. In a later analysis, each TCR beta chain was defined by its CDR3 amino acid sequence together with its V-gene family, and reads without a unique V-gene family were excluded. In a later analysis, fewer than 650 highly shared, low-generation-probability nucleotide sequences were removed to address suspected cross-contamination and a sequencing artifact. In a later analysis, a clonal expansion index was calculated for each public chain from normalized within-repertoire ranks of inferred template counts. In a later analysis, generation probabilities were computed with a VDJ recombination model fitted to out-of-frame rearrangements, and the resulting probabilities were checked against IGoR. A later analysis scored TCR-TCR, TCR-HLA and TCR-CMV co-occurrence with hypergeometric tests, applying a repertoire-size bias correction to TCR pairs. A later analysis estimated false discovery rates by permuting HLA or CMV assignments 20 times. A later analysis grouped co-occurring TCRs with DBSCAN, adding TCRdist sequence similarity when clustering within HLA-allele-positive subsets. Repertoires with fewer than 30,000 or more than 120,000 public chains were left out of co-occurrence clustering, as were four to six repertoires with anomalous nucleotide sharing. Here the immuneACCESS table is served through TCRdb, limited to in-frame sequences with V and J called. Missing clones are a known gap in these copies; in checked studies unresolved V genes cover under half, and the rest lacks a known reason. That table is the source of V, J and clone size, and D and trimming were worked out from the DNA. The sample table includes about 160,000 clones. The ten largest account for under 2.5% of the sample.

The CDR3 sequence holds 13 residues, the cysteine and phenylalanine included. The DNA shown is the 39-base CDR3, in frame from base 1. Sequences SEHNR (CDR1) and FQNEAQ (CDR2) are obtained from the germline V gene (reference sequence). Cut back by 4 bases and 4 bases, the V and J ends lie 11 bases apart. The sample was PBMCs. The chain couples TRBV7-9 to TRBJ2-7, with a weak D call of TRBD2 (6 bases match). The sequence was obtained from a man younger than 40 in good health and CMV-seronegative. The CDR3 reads CASSSGLRYEQYF. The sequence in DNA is TGTGCCAGCAGCTCGGGACTCCGATACGAGCAGTACTTC. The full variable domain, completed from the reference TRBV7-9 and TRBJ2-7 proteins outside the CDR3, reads DTGVSQNPRHKITKRGQNVTFRCDPISEHNRLYWYRQTLGQGPEFLTYFQNEAQLEKSRLLSDRFSAERPKGSFSTLEIQRTEQGDSAMYLCASSSGLRYEQYFGPGTRLTVT.